These 30 T cell receptor beta chains originate from one sample sequenced in a study of early stage breast cancer tumors. Measured with immunoSEQ multiplex PCR; TCRdb has only the in-frame clones, and not every one. Of about 50,000 clones in the sample, around three quarters are singletons; the top ten hold less than 4%. Sequencing was done on a sample of blood. The receptor set was obtained from a person aged 30-39 years with breast cancer.

This rearrangement joins TRBV19 to TRBJ2-5; 13 nucleotides match TRBD2. V trimming: 5 bases; J trimming: 5 bases; junction bases outside the gene matches: 8. The CDR3 covers 16 residues. The germline CDR1 and CDR2 sequences are LNHDA and SQIVND (reference sequence). As DNA, the CDR3 is TGTGCCAGTAGTCCCGGACTAGCGGGAGTGAGGGAGACCCAGTACTTC. Encoded protein: CASSPGLAGVRETQYF.

The rearrangement joins TRBV6-4 to TRBJ2-6; a weak D match, TRBD1 (6 bases). Between the trimmed V and J ends, which lost 2 bases and 2 bases, there was a span of 10 bases. The CDR3 length is 16 residues. The V gene's germline CDR1 is MRHNA and CDR2 SNTAGT. CDR3 DNA: TGTGCCAGCAGTGACGCCTCAGGGGCTGGGGCCAACGTCCTGACTTTC. Translation gives CASSDASGAGANVLTF.

This clone was found a few times. The chain couples TRBV19 to TRBJ1-6; 9 bases are shared with TRBD1. Germline CDR1 is LNHDA and CDR2 is SQIVND (reference sequence). Germline trimming cut 5 bases from V and 10 bases from J; bases unmatched to any gene: 6. The CDR3 runs 14 residues. The CDR3, as DNA: TGTGCCAGTAGTTCAGGACAGGGGACGTCACCCCTCCACTTT. Its translation: CASSSGQGTSPLHF.

V usage is TRBV30 and J usage is TRBJ2-7; D is uncertain. Trimming took 2 bases from V and 5 from J, leaving 13 bases between them. This CDR3 has 13 amino acids. Germline values: CDR1 GTSNPN, CDR2 SVGIG (reference sequence). CDR3 sequence: CAWSLGQYHEQYF. The CDR3 coding sequence is TGTGCCTGGAGTCTCGGGCAGTATCACGAGCAGTACTTC.

V gene TRBV10-1 combines with J gene TRBJ2-7; D perhaps matches TRBD1 (6 bases). The germline V gene encodes CDR1 WNHNN and CDR2 SYGVQD (reference sequence). This CDR3 region has 16 residues. The ends were cut back, 0 bases at V and 5 bases at J, with 17 bases in the middle. Here the CDR3 reads CASSESTGRGGDEQYF. The CDR3 DNA follows: TGCGCCAGCAGTGAGTCGACTGGCAGGGGTGGGGACGAGCAGTACTTC.

The V gene is TRBV7-8, the J gene TRBJ1-5; TRBD1 matches at 7 bases. V lost 4 bases and J lost 1; bases outside the gene matches: 4. CDR1 and CDR2 (germline): SGHVS, FQNEAQ. The CDR3 length is 15 residues. CDR3 protein: CASSSGTASNQPQHF. CDR3 coding DNA: TGTGCCAGCAGCTCCGGGACAGCCAGCAATCAGCCCCAGCATTTT.

This rearrangement joins TRBV30 to TRBJ1-5; TRBD1 is a possible D gene (5 bases). Germline lookup yields CDR1 GTSNPN and CDR2 SVGIG (reference sequence). The CDR3 is 13 residues long. Trimming removed 2 bases from V and 7 bases from J, with 12 bases in between. This CDR3 is CAWSRTRGQPQHF. CDR3 sequence (DNA): TGTGCCTGGAGTCGGACACGGGGACAGCCCCAGCATTTT.

The J gene is TRBJ2-7, the V gene TRBV7-9; TRBD1 is a possible D gene (5 bases). There are 12 residues in the CDR3. The germline V gene encodes CDR1 SEHNR and CDR2 FQNEAQ (reference sequence). The V end was cut by 10 bases, the J end by 3 bases, with 13 bases between. The CDR3 DNA sequence: TGTGCCACAGACAGCATCCGCTACGAGCAGTACTTC. The encoded protein is CATDSIRYEQYF.

The chain combines TRBV9 with TRBJ2-5, with D unclear. CDR3 length equals 14 residues. Germline assignment: CDR1 SGDLS and CDR2 YYNGEE. The V end was cut by 2 bases, the J end by 7 bases, with 15 bases between. The CDR3 spells CASSVSSREGTQYF. CDR3 in DNA: TGTGCCAGCAGCGTGTCCTCTAGGGAAGGGACCCAGTACTTC.

The V gene is TRBV30, the J gene TRBJ2-3, with D possibly matching TRBD2 (6 bases). Trimming took off 3 bases at V and 1 base at J, with 11 bases between the two ends. Germline V lookup: CDR1 GTSNPN, CDR2 SVGIG (reference sequence). The CDR3 contains 14 residues. CDR3 sequence (DNA): TGTGCCTGGAGGGCGGGGCCGGGCACAGATACGCAGTATTTT. Translated, it gives CAWRAGPGTDTQYF.

The chain has TRBV28 and TRBJ1-1; TRBD1 matches 7 bases. Per germline, CDR1 MDHEN and CDR2 SYDVKM. The CDR3 is 14 residues long. V shed 7 bases and J 6 bases; nucleotides not matched to a gene: 11. The CDR3 here is CASTKTGEVPEAFF. Here the CDR3 DNA reads TGTGCCAGCACGAAAACAGGGGAGGTTCCTGAAGCTTTCTTT.

The V and J genes are TRBV2 and TRBJ2-2, with D hard to call. This CDR3 spans 12 amino acids. V lost 8 bases, J lost 1 base, and 5 bases lay in between. Germline-derived CDR1 and CDR2 are SNHLY and FYNNEI. The CDR3 bases are TGTGCCAGCTCTAAGAACACCGGGGAGCTGTTTTTT. This sequence encodes CASSKNTGELFF.

V gene TRBV29-1 combines with J gene TRBJ1-6; D is uncertain. The CDR3 runs to 15 residues. The V end lost 6 bases, the J end lost 0 bases, and 12 bases lay between the germline ends. Per germline, CDR1 SQVTM and CDR2 ANQGSEA. This CDR3 reads CSVRARDSYNSPLHF. CDR3 sequence (DNA): TGCAGCGTACGAGCACGGGACTCCTATAATTCACCCCTCCACTTT.

The chain employs TRBV30 and TRBJ1-1; D may be TRBD1 (6 bases). The CDR3 has 17 residues. Germline values: CDR1 GTSNPN, CDR2 SVGIG (reference sequence). Trimming removed 2 bases at V and 0 bases at J, with 19 bases between. Written as DNA, the CDR3 is TGTGCCTGGAGTCCTGTGTGGCCGGGGGCCTTGAACACTGAAGCTTTCTTT. It translates to CAWSPVWPGALNTEAFF.

The rearrangement uses TRBV7-2 and TRBJ2-1, with 9 nucleotides matching TRBD2. Germline V gene data show CDR1 as SGHTA and CDR2 as FQGNSA. After removal of 1 base from V and 5 bases from J, the junction contained 3 bases not matched to a gene. The CDR3 is 15 residues long. The CDR3 spells CASSLVAGGDNEQFF. CDR3 in DNA: TGTGCCAGCAGCTTAGTTGCGGGAGGGGACAATGAGCAGTTCTTC.

V gene TRBV7-8 combines with J gene TRBJ2-3, with D possibly being TRBD2 (5 bases). The CDR3 spans 18 residues. Trimming stripped 2 bases from V and 1 base from J, with 19 bases between. CDR1 and CDR2 from the germline V gene are SGHVS and FQNEAQ. The CDR3 DNA follows: TGTGCCAGCAGCTTATATCTCAGGCGGGCGAAACGCACAGATACGCAGTATTTT. Its protein product is CASSLYLRRAKRTDTQYF.

The rearrangement joins TRBV7-2 to TRBJ1-5; D remains unclear. V lost 4 bases, J lost 6 bases, and 13 bases lay in between. CDR3 length: 14 residues. CDR1 and CDR2 from the germline V gene are SGHTA and FQGNSA. CDR3 loop: CASSSSPFRQPQHF. CDR3 DNA sequence: TGTGCCAGCAGCTCCTCCCCATTCCGTCAGCCCCAGCATTTT.

J is TRBJ1-2 and V is TRBV6-6; D uncertain. Germline assignment: CDR1 MNHNY and CDR2 SVGAGI (reference sequence). The V end lost 4 bases, the J end lost 2 bases, and 14 bases lay between the germline ends. The CDR3 has 15 residues. Here the CDR3 reads CASSLNPGINYGYTF. DNA for the CDR3: TGTGCCAGCAGTTTAAACCCGGGAATCAACTATGGCTACACCTTC.

The CDR3: CASSEALTWAYGYTF. The CDR3 nucleotides are TGTGCCAGCAGTGAAGCGCTTACCTGGGCCTATGGCTACACCTTC. V and J are TRBV6-1 and TRBJ1-2, with unresolved D. Trimming stripped 0 bases from V and 4 bases from J, with 12 bases between. Germline V lookup: CDR1 MNHNS, CDR2 SASEGT. This CDR3 has 15 residues.

The CDR3 DNA follows: TGCAGCGTTCTAGCATGGAATGAGCAGTTCTTC. Protein sequence: CSVLAWNEQFF. The V call is TRBV29-1, the J call TRBJ2-1; weak D call: TRBD2 (5 bases). The CDR3 totals 11 residues. V was trimmed by 5 bases and J by 7 bases, leaving 9 bases between them. CDR1 is SQVTM, CDR2 ANQGSEA, per germline.

The chain recombines TRBV18 with TRBJ2-7; the D gene is possibly TRBD2 (7 bases). This CDR3 comprises 14 residues. V lost 3 bases, J lost 3 bases, and 12 bases lay in between. The germline gives CDR1 KGHSH, CDR2 LQKENI. CDR3 coding DNA: TGTGCCAGCTCACCGGGGGGGCCCGTCTACGAGCAGTACTTC. Translating it yields CASSPGGPVYEQYF. Complete variable domain (other parts from reference TRBV18 and TRBJ2-7): NAGVMQNPRHLVRRRGQEARLRCSPMKGHSHVYWYRQLPEEGLKFMVYLQKENIIDESGMPKERFSAEFPKEGPSILRIQQVVRGDSAAYFCASSPGGPVYEQYFGPGTRLTVT.

This clone was observed a handful of times. The chain recombines TRBV7-3 with TRBJ2-2; D uncertain. V lost 5 bases to trimming and J lost 1 base, with 5 bases between them. The germline V gene has CDR1 SGHTA and CDR2 FQGTGA. The CDR3 runs to 13 residues. CDR3 loop: CASSDKNTGELFF. DNA of the CDR3: TGTGCCAGCAGCGATAAGAACACCGGGGAGCTGTTTTTT.

This chain links TRBV21-1 with TRBJ1-4; the table gives TRBD1 as D, unverified against the DNA. TRBV21-1 is marked as a pseudogene. This CDR3 contains 16 residues. CDR3 sequence reads: CASSTSQGPLFEKLFF. CDR3 coding DNA: TGTGCCAGCAGCACTTCACAGGGCCCCCTTTTTGAAAAACTGTTTTTT.

This clone has a handful of counts. The chain carries TRBV7-9 and TRBJ1-2, with D maybe TRBD1 (6 bases). CDR3 length: 15 amino acids. V lost 5 bases and J lost 6, with 19 bases in between. Germline CDR1 SEHNR, CDR2 FQNEAQ (reference sequence). In nucleotides, the CDR3 is TGTGCCAGCAGCCAGACCATCAACAGGGAGCATGGCTACACCTTC. This codes for CASSQTINREHGYTF.

This clone came up a few times. The chain employs TRBV10-1 and TRBJ2-1; TRBD1 aligns across 7 bases. Germline trimming cut 3 bases from V and 9 bases from J; bases unmatched to any gene: 5. This CDR3 comprises 13 residues. Germline-derived CDR1 and CDR2 are WNHNN and SYGVQD (reference sequence). CDR3 residues: CASSDWTGSEQFF. The CDR3 DNA is TGCGCCAGCAGTGACTGGACAGGCAGTGAGCAGTTCTTC.

The chain links TRBV7-6 to TRBJ2-2; TRBD2 agrees at 7 bases. The germline V gene has CDR1 SGHVS and CDR2 FNYEAQ. This CDR3 comprises 18 residues. V gave up 3 bases and J gave up 6 bases; unmatched junction bases: 16. Here the CDR3 DNA reads TGTGCCAGCAGCTTGGTTCTGTTCGCGGGAGATCGTGCCGGGGAGCTGTTTTTT. As protein: CASSLVLFAGDRAGELFF. The full variable domain, completed using reference TRBV7-6 and TRBJ2-2, is GAGVSQSPRYKVTKRGQDVALRCDPISGHVSLYWYRQALGQGPEFLTYFNYEAQQDKSGLPNDRFSAERPEGSISTLTIQRTEQRDSAMYRCASSLVLFAGDRAGELFFGEGSRLTVL.

The CDR3 sequence is CASSLGLNTEAFF. Written as DNA, the CDR3 is TGCGCCAGCAGCTTGGGCCTAAACACTGAAGCTTTCTTT. This chain connects TRBV5-1 to TRBJ1-1; D unresolved. CDR3 length equals 13 residues. From germline, CDR1 is SGHRS and CDR2 YFSETQ. V lost 0 bases, J lost 2 bases, and 5 bases lay in between.

This chain links TRBV14 with TRBJ2-2; TRBD2 matches 12 bases. Unmatched junction bases numbered 2, after V lost 5 bases and J lost 4 bases. Germline V gene data show CDR1 as SGHDN and CDR2 as FVKESK. The CDR3 is made up of 15 amino acids. Here the CDR3 reads CASSRTSGATGELFF. The CDR3 DNA is TGTGCCAGCAGCAGGACTAGCGGGGCCACCGGGGAGCTGTTTTTT.

The J gene is TRBJ2-1, the V gene TRBV5-1, with D maybe TRBD2 (6 bases). This CDR3 has 14 residues. CDR1 and CDR2 from the germline V gene are SGHRS and YFSETQ. Trimming cost V 1 base and J 7 bases, with 12 bases left between them. For the CDR3, the DNA is TGCGCCAGCAGCTTGCGGGAGAGAAGGAATGAGCAGTTCTTC. Translated: CASSLRERRNEQFF.

The chain links TRBV27 to TRBJ2-7, with 7 bases aligning to TRBD2. Germline trimming cut 8 bases from V and 4 bases from J; bases unmatched to any gene: 11. The V gene's germline CDR1 is MNHEY and CDR2 SMNVEV (reference sequence). This CDR3 has 14 amino acids. CDR3 DNA sequence: TGTGCCAGCGCTCAGAAGCGGGAAGGTTACGAGCAGTACTTC. It is translated as CASAQKREGYEQYF.